This entry features one T cell receptor beta chain sequence. Its specificity is unknown. This sample was included in a study of cytomegalovirus exposure and HLA in healthy donors. Findings and caveats of the study: A few of the chains that were CMV-associated were confirmed in vitro to be specific for CMV antigens. Cytomegalovirus status was reportedly diagnosed by the classifier with high specificity and sensitivity. Listed as cytomegalovirus-associated were more than 150 TCR beta chains.

PCR involved 60 Vbeta and 13 Jbeta primers. Only in-frame clones appear in the TCRdb table, and some are missing; sequencing was by immunoSEQ multiplex PCR. The data show around 220,000 clones, approximately 79% seen once. The clonotype originates from a man between 18 and 35 years old in good health and CMV-seronegative. The sample taken for sequencing was PBMCs.

CDR3 nucleotides: TGTGCCAGCAGCCAAGAGGGACAGGGTATTCAGCCCCAGCATTTT. Translated, it gives CASSQEGQGIQPQHF. The V and J genes are TRBV4-2 and TRBJ1-5, with 9 bases aligning to TRBD1. The germline gives CDR1 LGHNA, CDR2 YNFKEQ. The CDR3 runs 15 residues. Trimming at V came to 0 bases and at J to 6 bases, leaving 3 bases not matched to a gene.